This TCR beta chain derives from a study of blood T cell repertoires in COVID-19. Using immunoSEQ multiplex PCR, the repertoire was profiled, and TCRdb retains in-frame clones only, with some absent. The sample contains roughly 49,000 clones, about four fifths of which appear only once. The receptor's source is a man aged 50 to 59 with active COVID-19. Sequencing used peripheral blood.

The CDR3 reads CASSDPGLKASGANVLTF. CDR3 in DNA: TGTGCCAGTAGTGATCCGGGACTGAAAGCCTCTGGGGCCAACGTCCTGACTTTC. The rearrangement joins TRBV19 to TRBJ2-6; possible D gene TRBD2, 6 bases. Trimming pared 5 bases from V and 0 bases from J, leaving 17 bases between. The CDR3 runs to 18 residues. Germline V gene sequence: CDR1 LNHDA, CDR2 SQIVND (reference sequence).